The 23 T cell receptor beta chains presented below share a single source sample, sequenced in a study of blood T cell repertoires in COVID-19. Libraries were prepared by immunoSEQ multiplex PCR; TCRdb keeps only in-frame clonotypes and omits some of them. The sample has about 80,000 clones, about four fifths seen once. The sample was peripheral blood. The receptors were sampled from a man older than 75 with acute or convalescent COVID-19.

This clone was picked up a small number of times. The chain joins TRBV5-4 to TRBJ1-2, with TRBD1 identical over 7 bases. CDR1 is SGHNT, CDR2 YYREEE, per germline (reference sequence). The CDR3 sequence is 14 residues long. The V segment lost 4 bases and the J segment 1 base; nucleotides outside the gene matches: 4. This CDR3 reads CASSRDSDNYGYTF. The CDR3 DNA sequence: TGTGCCAGCAGCCGGGACAGTGATAACTATGGCTACACCTTC.

This rearrangement joins TRBV3-1 (or the pseudogene TRBV3-2) to TRBJ2-7; D is uncertain. The CDR3 totals 14 residues. The germline CDR1 and CDR2 sequences are LGHDT and YNNKEL (reference sequence). V lost 0 bases, J lost 6 bases, and 12 bases lay in between. The CDR3 bases are TGTGCCAGCAGCCAAGATTTGGCCGATGGCGAGCAGTACTTC. Translated: CASSQDLADGEQYF.

The chain carries TRBV5-1 and TRBJ2-2; no clear D. Germline V gene data show CDR1 as SGHRS and CDR2 as YFSETQ. V was pared by 3 bases and J by 6 bases, with 9 bases between. The CDR3 covers 13 residues. The DNA of the CDR3 is TGCGCCAGCAGCTCGCTATTCGCCGGGGAGCTGTTTTTT. Translating it yields CASSSLFAGELFF.

The rearrangement uses TRBV6-1 and TRBJ1-2; D gene ambiguous. CDR1 MNHNS and CDR2 SASEGT come from the germline V gene. Trimming took off 4 bases at V and 7 bases at J, with 22 bases between the two ends. The CDR3 length is 16 residues. The CDR3 sequence: CASSGLEGGLNGGYTF. The CDR3 DNA reads as TGTGCCAGCAGTGGCCTCGAGGGAGGGCTAAATGGTGGCTACACCTTC.

In its sample, this clone was seen once. The chain is built from TRBV5-1 and TRBJ1-2; D is possibly TRBD1 (5 bases). V lost 0 bases, J lost 8 bases, and 11 bases lay in between. This CDR3 has 13 amino acids. Germline CDR1 is SGHRS and CDR2 is YFSETQ. This CDR3 is CASSLEGQWGYTF. CDR3 DNA sequence: TGCGCCAGCAGCTTGGAGGGGCAGTGGGGCTACACCTTC. Supplemented by reference TRBV5-1 and TRBJ1-2, the full variable domain reads KAGVTQTPRYLIKTRGQQVTLSCSPISGHRSVSWYQQTPGQGLQFLFEYFSETQRNKGNFPGRFSGRQFSNSRSEMNVSTLELGDSALYLCASSLEGQWGYTFGSGTRLTVV.

This clone occurred a few times. The chain employs TRBV11-2 and TRBJ1-2; tentatively, D is TRBD1 (5 bases). This CDR3 comprises 17 residues. Germline CDR1 SGHAT, CDR2 FQNNGV. The ends were cut back, 5 bases at V and 4 bases at J, with 23 bases in the middle. This chain's CDR3 is CASSPSGRGLGGYGYTF. The CDR3 DNA follows: TGTGCCAGCAGCCCGTCCGGGAGGGGCCTCGGGGGCTATGGCTACACCTTC.

Only one count was recorded for this clone. This chain links TRBV6-1 with TRBJ2-7, with a possible D match to TRBD1 (6 bases). V lost 0 bases and J lost 2, with 11 bases in between. The CDR3 is made up of 15 amino acids. CDR1 and CDR2 from the germline V gene are MNHNS and SASEGT. The CDR3 protein is CASSEAPTGPYEQYF. The CDR3, as DNA: TGTGCCAGCAGTGAAGCACCGACAGGCCCCTACGAGCAGTACTTC.

The chain uses TRBV2 and TRBJ2-3; possible D gene TRBD2, 6 bases. This CDR3 contains 14 residues. V lost 6 bases, J lost 1 base, and 11 bases lay in between. CDR1 and CDR2 (germline): SNHLY, FYNNEI. The CDR3 bases are TGTGCCAGCAGGCCGGCGGGGCGCACAGATACGCAGTATTTT. Protein sequence: CASRPAGRTDTQYF.

The chain recombines TRBV10-2 with TRBJ2-2, with a tentative D call TRBD1 (5 bases). This CDR3 region has 14 residues. V lost 7 bases and J lost 4, with 13 bases in between. CDR1 is WSHSY, CDR2 SAAADI, per germline. The chain's CDR3 is CASIPDRITGELFF. CDR3 sequence (DNA): TGCGCCAGCATCCCCGACAGAATCACCGGGGAGCTGTTTTTT.

The rearrangement joins TRBV7-2 to TRBJ1-1; no firm D call. The V gene's germline CDR1 is SGHTA and CDR2 FQGNSA. There are 13 residues in the CDR3. V lost 2 bases and J 2 bases, leaving 6 bases between the germline ends. DNA of the CDR3: TGTGCCAGCAGCTTAACGGGAAACACTGAAGCTTTCTTT. Translated: CASSLTGNTEAFF. The variable domain in full, with the rest retrieved from reference TRBV7-2 and TRBJ1-1, is GAGVSQSPSNKVTEKGKDVELRCDPISGHTALYWYRQSLGQGLEFLIYFQGNSAPDKSGLPSDRFSAERTGGSVSTLTIQRTQQEDSAVYLCASSLTGNTEAFFGQGTRLTVV.

This chain links TRBV27 with TRBJ2-7, with 10 bases identical to TRBD1. Germline V gives CDR1 MNHEY, CDR2 SMNVEV (reference sequence). With 5 bases clipped from V and 5 bases from J, the junction kept 9 bases outside the gene matches. CDR3 length: 15 amino acids. This chain's CDR3 is CASSARTGGINEQYF. The CDR3 DNA reads TGTGCCAGCAGTGCTCGGACAGGGGGAATTAACGAGCAGTACTTC.

The genes are TRBV5-6 and TRBJ1-1, with 7 bases identical to TRBD1. The V segment lost 5 bases and the J segment 1 base; nucleotides outside the gene matches: 14. Per the germline V gene, CDR1 is SGHDT and CDR2 is YYEEEE. The CDR3 has 17 amino acids. The CDR3 region is CASRSTSTGRGNTEAFF. The CDR3 nucleotides are TGTGCCAGCAGATCCACGTCGACAGGGCGGGGGAACACTGAAGCTTTCTTT.

This chain connects TRBV7-2 to TRBJ1-1, with a possible D match to TRBD1 (5 bases). The germline V gene has CDR1 SGHTA and CDR2 FQGNSA. This CDR3 has 14 amino acids. The V gene lost 4 bases and the J gene lost 1 base, with 10 bases spanning the gap. The CDR3 region has the DNA TGTGCCAGCAGCTCAGGGATCGGGAACACTGAAGCTTTCTTT. Translating it yields CASSSGIGNTEAFF.

The chain links TRBV5-1 to TRBJ1-1, with TRBD1 matching 7 bases. Germline V gives CDR1 SGHRS, CDR2 YFSETQ. V was pared by 0 bases and J by 0 bases, with 5 bases of the junction left unmatched. The CDR3 totals 16 residues. The CDR3 DNA is TGCGCCAGCAGCTTGGAAACGGGACAGATGAACACTGAAGCTTTCTTT. Encoded protein: CASSLETGQMNTEAFF.

V gene TRBV28 combines with J gene TRBJ1-2, with TRBD1 as a possible D gene (5 bases). This CDR3 region has 11 residues. V dropped 2 bases and J dropped 7 bases, with 5 bases sitting between them. Germline CDR1 and CDR2: MDHEN and SYDVKM. The CDR3 DNA is TGTGCCAGCAGTTTAGACAGTGGCTACACCTTC. As protein: CASSLDSGYTF.

The chain uses TRBV3-1 (or the pseudogene TRBV3-2) and TRBJ1-4, with 12 positions matching TRBD1. In germline, CDR1 is LGHDT, CDR2 YNNKEL (reference sequence). The CDR3 length is 17 residues. V shed 3 bases and J 2 bases; nucleotides not matched to a gene: 4. The CDR3: CASSQGGQGATNEKLFF. CDR3 in DNA: TGTGCCAGCAGCCAGGGGGGACAGGGGGCGACTAATGAAAAACTGTTTTTT.

This chain connects TRBV5-1 to TRBJ1-2; perhaps TRBD1 as D (5 bases). In germline, CDR1 is SGHRS, CDR2 YFSETQ. CDR3 length: 14 residues. Trimming removed 4 bases from V and 0 bases from J, with 10 bases in between. CDR3 bases: TGCGCCAGCAGCCTCTCGGACACTAACTATGGCTACACCTTC. This codes for CASSLSDTNYGYTF.

V gene TRBV6-5 combines with J gene TRBJ2-7; the D gene is possibly TRBD1 (5 bases). V lost 0 bases to trimming and J lost 5 bases, with 11 bases between them. The CDR3 extends over 14 amino acids. Germline CDR1 is MNHEY and CDR2 is SVGAGI. The CDR3 spells CASSYSNRRNEQYF. The CDR3 DNA follows: TGTGCCAGCAGTTACTCGAACAGGCGCAACGAGCAGTACTTC.

The chain carries TRBV2 and TRBJ2-3; 11 bases line up with TRBD2. This CDR3 has 14 residues. The V gene end was trimmed by 8 bases and the J gene end by 4 bases; junction bases not matched to a gene: 5. CDR1 is SNHLY, CDR2 FYNNEI, per germline. This CDR3 is CASLRLAGSDTQYF. CDR3 sequence (DNA): TGTGCCAGCCTAAGACTAGCGGGGTCAGATACGCAGTATTTT.

The gene calls are TRBV19 and TRBJ1-5; TRBD1 matches 7 bases. The V gene end was trimmed by 5 bases and the J gene end by 4 bases; junction bases not matched to a gene: 11. Germline CDR1 LNHDA, CDR2 SQIVND (reference sequence). The CDR3 extends over 16 amino acids. In DNA form, the CDR3 reads TGTGCCAGTAGTCCTCGCCCGGGACAGACAAATCAGCCCCAGCATTTT. It codes for CASSPRPGQTNQPQHF.

The chain is built from TRBV11-2 and TRBJ1-5; TRBD1 aligns across 9 bases. Germline CDR1 reads SGHAT; CDR2 reads FQNNGV. The trim removed 3 bases at V and 5 bases at J, leaving 2 bases unmatched. The CDR3 runs 14 residues. CDR3 sequence: CASSFDRGDQPQHF. CDR3 in DNA: TGTGCCAGCAGCTTTGACAGGGGGGATCAGCCCCAGCATTTT.

This CDR3 is CASMNTEAFF. For the CDR3, the DNA is TGTGCCAGCATGAACACTGAAGCTTTCTTT. V and J are TRBV19 and TRBJ1-1; D remains unclear. From germline, CDR1 is LNHDA and CDR2 SQIVND (reference sequence). V was cut by 9 bases and J by 0 bases, with 2 bases left in between. The CDR3 has 10 residues.

The gene calls are TRBV19 and TRBJ1-4; 7 bases are a match to TRBD1. The V and J ends lost 1 base and 5 bases, in that order; junction bases with no gene match: 4. CDR3 length equals 15 residues. Germline assignment: CDR1 LNHDA and CDR2 SQIVND (reference sequence). This chain's CDR3 is CASSIGTGRNEKLFF. For the CDR3, the DNA is TGTGCCAGTAGTATAGGGACAGGCCGGAATGAAAAACTGTTTTTT.